This TCR beta chain was obtained from a study of T cell responses to AZD1222 COVID-19 vaccine. With 6 bases removed from V and 1 base from J, the gap between germline ends came to 15 bases. Per germline, CDR1 MNHEY and CDR2 SVGAGI. This CDR3 is built from 15 residues. Produced via immunoSEQ multiplex PCR; TCRdb's table is partial and in-frame only. Of over 100,000 clones in the sample, roughly 87% were seen once. The sequence derives from an adult who received the AZD1222 COVID-19 vaccine. This chain connects TRBV6-5 to TRBJ1-1; possibly TRBD1 for D (6 bases). This material consisted of peripheral blood, taken 28 days after the second AZD1222 dose. The CDR3 DNA sequence: TGTGCCAGCAGCTCTTACAGGGACGAGAACACTGAAGCTTTCTTT. Amino acid sequence: CASSSYRDENTEAFF.